A single sample is the source of the 10 T cell receptor beta chains below, sequenced in a study of regulatory T cells in long-lasting Graves disease (dated by TCRdb to about 2021). Libraries were prepared through multiplex PCR. Sequenced using an Illumina HiSeq 4000. iRepertoire HTBI primers and Arm-PCR amplification of CDR3 regions were used to construct TCR beta libraries. TCRdb applied fastp at Q25 and MiXCR to the public reads, then kept only in-frame beta chains. Identical CDR3 protein sequences are pooled into one entry, listed with their most common genes and DNA. Here the sample has some 300,000 distinct CDR3 sequences; roughly 21% occur a single time. The ten biggest clones cover about 56% of the sample. Read against the paper, the sample's time point label means: persistent/refractory GD, antithyroid drugs over 5 years with positive TRAb. For both TCR sequencing and RNA sequencing, RNA was extracted from PBMCs using TRIzol.

The source was peripheral blood mononuclear cells (PBMCs), collected when the disease was refractory, from a patient treated with antithyroid drugs. Source of these receptors: a female donor with Graves disease.

This clonotype turned up a few times. DNA for the CDR3: TGTGCCTGGAGTCTGGGGCTCCCCCCCGCAACTAATGAAAAACTGTTTTTT. Translated, it gives CAWSLGLPPATNEKLFF. The chain carries TRBV30 and TRBJ1-4; TRBD1 might be the D (5 bases). The V and J ends lost 2 bases and 0 bases respectively, with 16 bases between them. The CDR3 runs to 17 residues. Germline V lookup: CDR1 GTSNPN, CDR2 SVGIG (reference sequence). Full variable domain (outside the CDR3, taken from reference TRBV30 and TRBJ1-4): SQTIHQWPATLVQPVGSPLSLECTVEGTSNPNLYWYRQAAGRGLQLLFYSVGIGQISSEVPQNLSASRPQDRQFILSSKKLLLSDSGFYLCAWSLGLPPATNEKLFFGSGTQLSVL.

This chain uses TRBV12-3 or TRBV12-4 with TRBJ1-5; D is ambiguous. The length of the CDR3 is 15 residues. The ends were cut back, 8 bases at V and 1 base at J, with 15 bases in the middle. This CDR3 is CASRSREGSNQPQHF. Here the CDR3 DNA reads TGTGCCAGCCGCAGCCGGGAGGGCAGCAATCAGCCCCAGCATTTT.

This clonotype was observed many times. The chain recombines TRBV6-1 with TRBJ1-2, with 9 bases lining up with TRBD1. CDR3 length equals 17 residues. Germline V CDR1 and CDR2: MNHNS, SASEGT. The CDR3 nucleotides are TGTGCGGCCTTGCCGGCAGCAGGGGACAGGGTGCGAAATGGCTACACCTTC. Its translation: CAALPAAGDRVRNGYTF.

This clonotype appeared a few times. The rearrangement uses TRBV20-1 and TRBJ1-5, with D unresolved. Germline loops: CDR1 DFQATT, CDR2 SNEGSKA (reference sequence). V lost 6 bases and J 6 bases, leaving 6 bases between the germline ends. There are 10 residues in the CDR3. CDR3 region: CSALGQPQHF. In DNA form, the CDR3 reads TGCAGTGCATTGGGTCAGCCCCAGCATTTT.

The V gene is TRBV12-3 or TRBV12-4, the J gene TRBJ1-5; 9 nucleotides line up with TRBD1. CDR3 length: 14 amino acids. The junction had 3 bases not matched to a gene; V was cut back by 5 bases and J by 4 bases. CDR3 protein: CASSRDRENQPQHF. The CDR3 bases are TGTGCCAGCAGTCGGGACAGGGAGAATCAGCCCCAGCATTTT.

This clonotype was counted between two and nine times. This sequence joins TRBV4-2 and TRBJ2-7; D ambiguous. The CDR3 consists of 11 residues. CDR1 is LGHNA and CDR2 is YNFKEQ in the germline V gene. V lost 0 bases to trimming and J lost 7 bases, with 4 bases between them. Here the CDR3 DNA reads TGTGCCAGCAGCCAAGATCGGGAGCAGTACTTC. This sequence encodes CASSQDREQYF.

The rearrangement links TRBV28 to TRBJ2-3; the D is unclear. The CDR3 extends over 15 amino acids. The germline V gene encodes CDR1 MDHEN and CDR2 SYDVKM. Trimming removed 2 bases at V and 2 bases at J, with 11 bases between. Here the CDR3 DNA reads TGTGCCAGCAGTTTAGACGGGCAGATCACAGATACGCAGTATTTT. This codes for CASSLDGQITDTQYF.

The chain combines TRBV5-1 with TRBJ1-5, with D perhaps TRBD1 (5 bases). Germline CDR1 SGHRS, CDR2 YFSETQ. The CDR3 sequence is 15 residues long. Trimming took off 0 bases at V and 6 bases at J, with 13 bases between the two ends. The CDR3 DNA reads as TGCGCCAGCAGCTTGGCTGGGGGTGAGGGTCAGCCCCAGCATTTT. Its translation: CASSLAGGEGQPQHF.

This clonotype has just one count. This sequence may be a read error, since a much larger clone differs from it by one base. Here the CDR3 reads CASSKEEEVGSGGCEQYF. In DNA form, the CDR3 reads TGTGCCAGCAGCAAAGAGGAGGAGGTTGGTAGCGGGGGCTGCGAGCAGTACTTC. The chain employs TRBV11-1 and TRBJ2-7; TRBD2 matches 9 bases. The germline V gene encodes CDR1 SGHAT and CDR2 FQDESV (reference sequence). Germline trimming cut 5 bases from V and 6 bases from J; bases unmatched to any gene: 20. The CDR3 consists of 18 residues.

This clonotype came up many times. J is TRBJ1-6 and V is TRBV28; D perhaps matches TRBD1 (5 bases). V lost 2 bases to trimming and J lost 7 bases, with 12 bases between them. CDR3 size: 15 residues. The germline V gene encodes CDR1 MDHEN and CDR2 SYDVKM. In nucleotides, the CDR3 is TGTGCCAGCAGTTTAGGGGGGGGGGTGAATTCACCCCTCCACTTT. Protein sequence: CASSLGGGVNSPLHF.